The rows below give T cell receptor beta chains drawn from one sample of a study of CD8 T cells in Susac syndrome. TCRdb processed the immunoSEQ multiplex PCR reads anew with MiXCR; each CDR3 protein has one entry. The sample records 65,000 to 90,000 distinct CDR3 sequences, about 95% being singletons. Sequenced material: CD8+ T cells from PBMCs. Every receptor here comes from a human donor with multiple sclerosis. The CDR3 runs from the conserved cysteine through the conserved F or W. Each record gives: D gene, clone size, V gene, J gene, CDR3 DNA, CDR3 protein. The D gene is left open where the match is weak. Part of the rows lack a size; the others show once, few, many or a class for expanded clones.

d_gene: -
abundance: -
v_gene: TRBV27
j_gene: TRBJ2-7
CDR3nt: TGTGCCAGCAGTTCTTTCGGGGGAGGCTACGAGCAGTACTTC
CDR3aa: CASSSFGGGYEQYF

d_gene: -
abundance: -
v_gene: TRBV27
j_gene: TRBJ1-2
CDR3nt: TGTGCCAGCAGATCTTTCGGGGATTATGGCTACACCTTC
CDR3aa: CASRSFGDYGYTF

d_gene: -
abundance: -
v_gene: TRBV18
j_gene: TRBJ2-7
CDR3nt: TGTGCCAGCTCACCGAAGGAGTCCTACGAGCAGTACTTC
CDR3aa: CASSPKESYEQYF

d_gene: -
abundance: -
v_gene: TRBV29-1
j_gene: TRBJ1-1
CDR3nt: TGCAGCGGAGGGAATTTTTTAGGAGAAGCTTTCTTT
CDR3aa: CSGGNFLGEAFF

d_gene: -
abundance: -
v_gene: TRBV4-2
j_gene: TRBJ2-7
CDR3nt: TGTGCCAGCAGCCAAGATGGCTACGAGCAGTACTTC
CDR3aa: CASSQDGYEQYF

d_gene: -
abundance: -
v_gene: TRBV5-1
j_gene: TRBJ2-7
CDR3nt: TGCGCCAGCAGCTCCCGGGGCACCTCCTACGAGCAGTACTTC
CDR3aa: CASSSRGTSYEQYF

d_gene: -
abundance: -
v_gene: TRBV27
j_gene: TRBJ1-1
CDR3nt: TGTGCCAGCACCCCCTTAAGCCTCATGAACACTGAAGCTTTCTTT
CDR3aa: CASTPLSLMNTEAFF

d_gene: -
abundance: -
v_gene: TRBV20-1
j_gene: TRBJ1-1
CDR3nt: TGCAGTGCTAGACAGGGATTGAACACTGAAGCTTTCTTT
CDR3aa: CSARQGLNTEAFF

d_gene: -
abundance: once
v_gene: TRBV5-6
j_gene: TRBJ1-1
CDR3nt: TGTGCCAGCAGCTCGGGCCGGGGAGCTTTCTTT
CDR3aa: CASSSGRGAFF

d_gene: TRBD1
abundance: -
v_gene: TRBV9
j_gene: TRBJ2-1
CDR3nt: TGTGCCAGCAGCAATAAACCCGGGACAGGGGGCGCAGGCCGCAGCAATGAGCAGTTCTTC
CDR3aa: CASSNKPGTGGAGRSNEQFF

d_gene: TRBD2
abundance: -
v_gene: TRBV9
j_gene: TRBJ2-1
CDR3nt: TGTGCCAGCAGCGTACAATCTAGCGGCACGAATGAGCAGTTCTTC
CDR3aa: CASSVQSSGTNEQFF

d_gene: TRBD1
abundance: -
v_gene: TRBV27
j_gene: TRBJ2-5
CDR3nt: TGTGCCAGCGGAGCTTGGGACAGTCGCCCGGAGACCCAGTACTTC
CDR3aa: CASGAWDSRPETQYF

d_gene: -
abundance: once
v_gene: TRBV5-1
j_gene: TRBJ1-6
CDR3nt: TGCGCCAGCAGCTTCTCACCGGGACTCCATAATTCACCCCTCCACTTT
CDR3aa: CASSFSPGLHNSPLHF

d_gene: TRBD1
abundance: -
v_gene: TRBV4-2
j_gene: TRBJ1-1
CDR3nt: TGTGCCAGCAGCCAAGGGGGGACAGCGAACACTGAAGCTTTCTTT
CDR3aa: CASSQGGTANTEAFF

d_gene: -
abundance: -
v_gene: TRBV10-3
j_gene: TRBJ2-3
CDR3nt: TGTGCCACCGGCGAGCCGGTTGGCACAGATACGCAGTATTTT
CDR3aa: CATGEPVGTDTQYF

d_gene: TRBD2
abundance: once
v_gene: TRBV27
j_gene: TRBJ2-3
CDR3nt: TGTGCCAGCAGTTTATCGTCTAGCGGGAGGGAGGAAAATACGCAGTATTTT
CDR3aa: CASSLSSSGREENTQYF

d_gene: TRBD2
abundance: -
v_gene: TRBV20-1
j_gene: TRBJ2-7
CDR3nt: TGCAGTGCCCGGGGGCGGGAGGGGTACGAGCAGTACTTC
CDR3aa: CSARGREGYEQYF

d_gene: -
abundance: once
v_gene: TRBV30
j_gene: TRBJ1-4
CDR3nt: TGTGCCTCAATAAGGGAGGATAATGAAAAACTGTTTTTT
CDR3aa: CASIREDNEKLFF

d_gene: TRBD1
abundance: -
v_gene: TRBV18
j_gene: TRBJ1-2
CDR3nt: TGTGCCAGCTCACTCTCCCGTGGCAAGGAGAAACAGGGGTTTGACTATGGCTACACCTTC
CDR3aa: CASSLSRGKEKQGFDYGYTF

d_gene: -
abundance: -
v_gene: TRBV29-1
j_gene: TRBJ2-2
CDR3nt: TGCAGCGTGGGACAGAACACCGGGGAGCTGTTTTTT
CDR3aa: CSVGQNTGELFF

d_gene: -
abundance: once
v_gene: TRBV3-1
j_gene: TRBJ1-3
CDR3nt: TGTGCCAGCAGCCAAGAATTTGCTCAAGCGGGAAACACCATATATTTT
CDR3aa: CASSQEFAQAGNTIYF

d_gene: -
abundance: -
v_gene: TRBV29-1
j_gene: TRBJ2-2
CDR3nt: TGCAGCGTTGACTCCAGGGGCTTCGGGGAGCTGTTTTTT
CDR3aa: CSVDSRGFGELFF

d_gene: -
abundance: -
v_gene: TRBV4-2
j_gene: TRBJ2-7
CDR3nt: TGTGCCAGCAGCCAAGACCTAGGGAGTTACGAGCAGTACTTC
CDR3aa: CASSQDLGSYEQYF

d_gene: -
abundance: -
v_gene: TRBV13
j_gene: TRBJ1-5
CDR3nt: TGTGCCAGCAGCTTGGGGGATACGTCCCAGCCCCAGCATTTT
CDR3aa: CASSLGDTSQPQHF

d_gene: -
abundance: once
v_gene: TRBV6-5
j_gene: TRBJ2-1
CDR3nt: TGTGCCAGCAGTCATAAATACAATGAGCAGTTCTTC
CDR3aa: CASSHKYNEQFF

d_gene: -
abundance: -
v_gene: TRBV5-4
j_gene: TRBJ2-3
CDR3nt: TGTGCCAGCAGCCCAAGGTCAGGGCCCCAGACGGCAGATACGCAGTATTTT
CDR3aa: CASSPRSGPQTADTQYF

d_gene: TRBD1
abundance: -
v_gene: TRBV5-1
j_gene: TRBJ2-7
CDR3nt: TGCGCCAGCAGCTTGGAGTGGGACAGGGGAGGGGAGCAGTACTTC
CDR3aa: CASSLEWDRGGEQYF

d_gene: -
abundance: -
v_gene: TRBV12-3/TRBV12-4
j_gene: TRBJ2-5
CDR3nt: TGTGCCAGCAGTCTTCGACCCCGAGAGACCCAGTACTTC
CDR3aa: CASSLRPRETQYF

d_gene: -
abundance: -
v_gene: TRBV16
j_gene: TRBJ1-5
CDR3nt: TGTGCCAGCAGCCAATCGAAGGGAATTAGCAATCAGCCCCAGCATTTT
CDR3aa: CASSQSKGISNQPQHF

d_gene: -
abundance: -
v_gene: TRBV30
j_gene: TRBJ2-1
CDR3nt: TGTGCCTGGAGTGTACTGGGAGGGGGGTCCTACAATGAGCAGTTCTTC
CDR3aa: CAWSVLGGGSYNEQFF

d_gene: -
abundance: few
v_gene: TRBV12-3/TRBV12-4
j_gene: TRBJ2-7
CDR3nt: TGTGCCAGCAGTTTAGGGGGCAGAACCTACGAGCAGTACTTC
CDR3aa: CASSLGGRTYEQYF

d_gene: -
abundance: -
v_gene: TRBV4-1
j_gene: TRBJ1-1
CDR3nt: TGCGCCAGCAGCCACGGGGGGCAGGGAGAATCTTTCTTT
CDR3aa: CASSHGGQGESFF

d_gene: TRBD1
abundance: -
v_gene: TRBV19
j_gene: TRBJ2-7
CDR3nt: TGTGCCAGTAGTCCCTCCGGGACAGGGGTCGCCGAGCAGTACTTC
CDR3aa: CASSPSGTGVAEQYF

d_gene: -
abundance: -
v_gene: TRBV6-6
j_gene: TRBJ1-6
CDR3nt: TGTGCCAGCAGCTCCCGACAGAACTCCTATAATTCACCCCTCCACTTT
CDR3aa: CASSSRQNSYNSPLHF

d_gene: TRBD2
abundance: -
v_gene: TRBV20-1
j_gene: TRBJ2-3
CDR3nt: TGCACTAGCGGGAGGGGCACAGATACGCAGTATTTT
CDR3aa: CTSGRGTDTQYF

d_gene: TRBD2
abundance: once
v_gene: TRBV5-1
j_gene: TRBJ2-7
CDR3nt: TGCGCCAGCAAATTCCGGGGGGGCCTGGACGAGCAGTACTTC
CDR3aa: CASKFRGGLDEQYF

d_gene: -
abundance: -
v_gene: TRBV10-3
j_gene: TRBJ1-1
CDR3nt: TGTGCCATCAGTGCCTCTAACAGGGAGATGAACACTGAAGCTTTCTTT
CDR3aa: CAISASNREMNTEAFF

d_gene: -
abundance: -
v_gene: TRBV7-9
j_gene: TRBJ1-4
CDR3nt: TGTGCCAGCAGTTATAAGGACAGTTCTAATGAAAAACTGTTTTTT
CDR3aa: CASSYKDSSNEKLFF

d_gene: -
abundance: once
v_gene: TRBV29-1
j_gene: TRBJ1-3
CDR3nt: TGCAGCGTCCGGGATCACTCTGGAAACACCATATATTTT
CDR3aa: CSVRDHSGNTIYF

d_gene: -
abundance: -
v_gene: TRBV15
j_gene: TRBJ1-4
CDR3nt: TGTGCCACCAGCAGAGATCCACCACGGGAGGGCGAAAAACTGTTTTTT
CDR3aa: CATSRDPPREGEKLFF

d_gene: -
abundance: -
v_gene: TRBV27
j_gene: TRBJ2-3
CDR3nt: TGTGCCAGCAGTTTGACAGTCACTCACACAGATACGCAGTATTTT
CDR3aa: CASSLTVTHTDTQYF

d_gene: TRBD2
abundance: -
v_gene: TRBV10-3
j_gene: TRBJ2-7
CDR3nt: TGTGCCATCAGTGAGACTAGCGGGGGTTCCGAAGAGACCTACGAGCAGTACTTC
CDR3aa: CAISETSGGSEETYEQYF

d_gene: TRBD2
abundance: -
v_gene: TRBV6-1
j_gene: TRBJ2-3
CDR3nt: TGTGCCAGCAGTCTAGAGACTAGCAGCCGCACAGATACGCAGTATTTT
CDR3aa: CASSLETSSRTDTQYF

d_gene: TRBD1
abundance: -
v_gene: TRBV7-8
j_gene: TRBJ2-7
CDR3nt: TGTGCCAGCAGCCCGGTTGCAGGGGGTAGATACGAGCAGTACTTC
CDR3aa: CASSPVAGGRYEQYF

d_gene: -
abundance: once
v_gene: TRBV19
j_gene: TRBJ2-2
CDR3nt: TGTGCCAGTAGGCCCGGCTACACCGGGGAGCTGTTTTTT
CDR3aa: CASRPGYTGELFF

d_gene: -
abundance: -
v_gene: TRBV12-3/TRBV12-4
j_gene: TRBJ2-7
CDR3nt: TGTGCCAGCAGTTGGGGAGCGGTCTCCTACGAGCAGTACTTC
CDR3aa: CASSWGAVSYEQYF

d_gene: -
abundance: few
v_gene: TRBV7-6
j_gene: TRBJ1-1
CDR3nt: TGTGCCAGCAGCTTAGAAGGGGAGAACACTGAAGCTTTCTTT
CDR3aa: CASSLEGENTEAFF

d_gene: -
abundance: -
v_gene: TRBV5-1
j_gene: TRBJ1-1
CDR3nt: TGCGCCAGCAGCTTGACAGGTTCAGGCACTGAAGCTTTCTTT
CDR3aa: CASSLTGSGTEAFF

d_gene: -
abundance: -
v_gene: TRBV23-1
j_gene: TRBJ1-1
CDR3nt: TGCGCCAGCAGTCAAATCAGGGGTAAGACTGAAGCTTTCTTT
CDR3aa: CASSQIRGKTEAFF

d_gene: TRBD2
abundance: -
v_gene: TRBV7-7
j_gene: TRBJ2-1
CDR3nt: TGTGCCAGCAGCTTGGGGACTAGTGGGGCAAATGAGCAGTTCTTC
CDR3aa: CASSLGTSGANEQFF

d_gene: -
abundance: once
v_gene: TRBV2
j_gene: TRBJ2-7
CDR3nt: TGTGCCAGCAGTTCCGGGACAACCCCTTGGGAGCAGTACTTC
CDR3aa: CASSSGTTPWEQYF

d_gene: TRBD1
abundance: -
v_gene: TRBV7-9
j_gene: TRBJ2-7
CDR3nt: TGTGCCAGCAGCTCTTCTTCCTGGTCAGGGGGCATGTACGAGCAGTACTTC
CDR3aa: CASSSSSWSGGMYEQYF

d_gene: TRBD2
abundance: -
v_gene: TRBV29-1
j_gene: TRBJ2-5
CDR3nt: TGCAGCGTTGTGGGCGGGAGGGCCGCGGAGACCCAGTACTTC
CDR3aa: CSVVGGRAAETQYF

d_gene: -
abundance: -
v_gene: TRBV13
j_gene: TRBJ2-5
CDR3nt: TGTGCCAGCAGCTCAGGGTACCGGGAGACCCAGTACTTC
CDR3aa: CASSSGYRETQYF

d_gene: -
abundance: once
v_gene: TRBV4-1
j_gene: TRBJ2-7
CDR3nt: TGCGCCAGCAGCCAAGCCTCCGGGACCACCTACGAGCAGTACTTC
CDR3aa: CASSQASGTTYEQYF

d_gene: -
abundance: -
v_gene: TRBV29-1
j_gene: TRBJ1-2
CDR3nt: TGCAGCTCTCCACAGGGTGATGGCTACACCTTC
CDR3aa: CSSPQGDGYTF

d_gene: TRBD1
abundance: -
v_gene: TRBV29-1
j_gene: TRBJ1-2
CDR3nt: TGCAGCGCTCGGACAGGGCCCGGCTACACCTTC
CDR3aa: CSARTGPGYTF

d_gene: -
abundance: few
v_gene: TRBV20-1
j_gene: TRBJ2-7
CDR3nt: TGCAGTGCTAGGGGCACGGACTCCTACGAGCAGTACTTC
CDR3aa: CSARGTDSYEQYF

d_gene: -
abundance: -
v_gene: TRBV7-9
j_gene: TRBJ1-5
CDR3nt: TGTGCCAGCAGCGCTTTAGACCCGCGGGGCAATCAGCCCCAGCATTTT
CDR3aa: CASSALDPRGNQPQHF

d_gene: TRBD1
abundance: -
v_gene: TRBV7-9
j_gene: TRBJ2-7
CDR3nt: TGTGCCAGCAGCCGCGGACAGGGGGAGTCCTACGAGCAGTACTTC
CDR3aa: CASSRGQGESYEQYF